The 29 T cell receptor beta chains presented below share a single source sample, sequenced in a study of beta chain features in type 1 diabetes. What was sequenced were expressed TCRB transcripts, since all of the isolated RNA had been reverse transcribed. Measured with immunoSEQ multiplex PCR; TCRdb has only the in-frame clones, and not every one. The sample contains around 350,000 clones, 10% to 15% of which appear only once. Sequenced sample: naive CD4+ T cells from blood. These receptors came from a man aged 18-30 years in good health.

CDR3 sequence (DNA): TGTGCCAGCAGCCAAACACGGAGATTTGACACTGAAGCTTTCTTT. As protein: CASSQTRRFDTEAFF. This chain links TRBV4-2 with TRBJ1-1; D remains unclear. The CDR3 length is 15 residues. The germline V gene encodes CDR1 LGHNA and CDR2 YNFKEQ. Trimming cost V 2 bases and J 3 bases, with 13 bases left between them.

J is TRBJ2-7 and V is TRBV5-1; D possibly corresponds to TRBD1 (6 bases). Germline V CDR1 and CDR2: SGHRS, YFSETQ. V lost 2 bases and J lost 6, with 9 bases in between. CDR3 size: 12 residues. The CDR3 is CASSFGQFEQYF. Here the CDR3 DNA reads TGCGCCAGCAGCTTTGGACAGTTCGAGCAGTACTTC.

This clone has a handful of counts. The CDR3 sequence: CASSSIQGGQETQYF. CDR3 sequence (DNA): TGTGCCAGCAGCTCGATCCAGGGGGGCCAGGAGACCCAGTACTTC. This rearrangement joins TRBV7-2 to TRBJ2-5, with TRBD1 as a possible D gene (7 bases). The CDR3 runs to 15 residues. Germline V gene lookup returns CDR1 SGHTA and CDR2 FQGNSA. Trimming shortened V by 4 bases and J by 5 bases, and 17 bases separated the two germline ends.

There are a few counts of this clone. The chain has TRBV5-1 and TRBJ1-1, with D unclear. The CDR3 runs to 14 residues. Germline CDR1 is SGHRS and CDR2 is YFSETQ. V was pared by 1 base and J by 1 base, with 8 bases between. CDR3 nucleotide sequence: TGCGCCAGCAGCTTGTCCGCAGGGAACACTGAAGCTTTCTTT. Its translation: CASSLSAGNTEAFF.

The chain couples TRBV19 to TRBJ1-5; a weak D match, TRBD1 (5 bases). From germline, CDR1 is LNHDA and CDR2 SQIVND (reference sequence). Trimming took off 7 bases at V and 11 bases at J, with 30 bases between the two ends. The CDR3 totals 17 residues. DNA of the CDR3: TGTGCCAGTACCGGAGGGTTAACTCGGAGGGGCTTTAGGACCCAGCATTTT. Translated: CASTGGLTRRGFRTQHF. The whole variable domain, remainder taken from reference TRBV19 and TRBJ1-5, is DGGITQSPKYLFRKEGQNVTLSCEQNLNHDAMYWYRQDPGQGLRLIYYSQIVNDFQKGDIAEGYSVSREKKESFPLTVTSAQKNPTAFYLCASTGGLTRRGFRTQHFGDGTRLSIL.

This clone has just a few counts. This rearrangement joins TRBV28 to TRBJ2-7, with D tentatively TRBD1 (6 bases). The CDR3 is 15 amino acids. Per germline, CDR1 MDHEN and CDR2 SYDVKM. Trimming removed 7 bases from V and 4 bases from J, with 20 bases in between. The CDR3 DNA follows: TGTGCCAGCACCCCCTCGGGTGCGACAGGTTACGAGCAGTACTTC. It encodes CASTPSGATGYEQYF.

This clone came up a few times. V gene TRBV7-2 combines with J gene TRBJ1-2, with D uncertain. V was pared by 1 base and J by 0 bases, with 9 bases between. Germline loops: CDR1 SGHTA, CDR2 FQGNSA. The CDR3 extends over 15 amino acids. The DNA of the CDR3 is TGTGCCAGCAGCTTAGAGACTGCACCTAACTATGGCTACACCTTC. Amino acids: CASSLETAPNYGYTF.

This clone was detected a few times. The chain has TRBV10-3 and TRBJ1-4; 10 bases align to TRBD1. Trimming took 4 bases from V and 7 from J; bases not matched to a gene: 0. The CDR3 has 13 residues. CDR1 and CDR2 from the germline V gene are ENHRY and SYGVKD. The CDR3 region is CAISGDRGEKLFF. CDR3 DNA: TGTGCCATCAGTGGGGACAGGGGTGAAAAACTGTTTTTT.

The rearrangement joins TRBV7-2 to TRBJ1-2; 7 positions match TRBD1. Germline V CDR1 and CDR2: SGHTA, FQGNSA. The V segment lost 4 bases and the J segment 4 bases; nucleotides outside the gene matches: 6. The CDR3 contains 14 residues. The CDR3 DNA sequence: TGTGCCAGCAGCTCGGACAGGCTCGTCTATGGCTACACCTTC. This sequence encodes CASSSDRLVYGYTF.

The chain is built from TRBV4-3 and TRBJ2-2; D not resolved. This CDR3 is 15 amino acids long. V was cut by 0 bases and J by 4 bases, with 9 bases left in between. The germline V gene encodes CDR1 LGHNA and CDR2 YSLEER. DNA for the CDR3: TGCGCCAGCAGCCAAGATCCCGACACCACCGGGGAGCTGTTTTTT. Translating it yields CASSQDPDTTGELFF.

V gene TRBV30 combines with J gene TRBJ2-7; D is unclear. CDR3 length: 14 residues. V was clipped by 3 bases and J by 7 bases, with 19 bases between them. Germline V gene lookup returns CDR1 GTSNPN and CDR2 SVGIG (reference sequence). CDR3 nucleotides: TGTGCCTGGAGGAGAAGTATAGAACCGTGGGAGCAGTACTTC. Its protein product is CAWRRSIEPWEQYF. The variable domain in full, completed from reference TRBV30 and TRBJ2-7, reads SQTIHQWPATLVQPVGSPLSLECTVEGTSNPNLYWYRQAAGRGLQLLFYSVGIGQISSEVPQNLSASRPQDRQFILSSKKLLLSDSGFYLCAWRRSIEPWEQYFGPGTRLTVT.

This clone was picked up a small number of times. The rearrangement uses TRBV29-1 and TRBJ2-7, with 9 bases identical to TRBD2. V was clipped by 6 bases and J by 3 bases; unmatched bases: 3. The CDR3 sequence is 12 residues long. CDR1 and CDR2 from the germline V gene are SQVTM and ANQGSEA. CDR3 sequence (DNA): TGCAGCGTGCGGACTAGCGACTACGAGCAGTACTTC. Translation gives CSVRTSDYEQYF.

The genes are TRBV6-5 and TRBJ1-2, with a tentative D call TRBD1 (5 bases). V dropped 3 bases and J dropped 6 bases, with 14 bases sitting between them. Germline V gene data show CDR1 as MNHEY and CDR2 as SVGAGI. The CDR3 covers 14 residues. Here the CDR3 DNA reads TGTGCCAGCAGTTATTTTCAGGGTAGACATGGCTACACCTTC. It translates to CASSYFQGRHGYTF.

In the case of this clone: Other DNA sequences in this specimen translate into the identical CDR3. The genes are TRBV6-5 and TRBJ2-1; no firm D call. V lost 1 base and J 7 bases, leaving 8 bases between the germline ends. The CDR3 extends over 13 amino acids. Germline CDR1 MNHEY, CDR2 SVGAGI. The DNA for the CDR3 is TGTGCCAGCAGTTACTTAGCTCGGAATGAGCAGTTCTTC. It is translated as CASSYLARNEQFF.

A few counts support this clone. This sequence joins TRBV7-2 and TRBJ1-1; possibly TRBD1 for D (5 bases). Trimming removed 0 bases at V and 4 bases at J, with 9 bases between. From germline, CDR1 is SGHTA and CDR2 FQGNSA. The CDR3 loop spans 14 amino acids. In DNA, the CDR3 is TGTGCCAGCAGCTTAGCGCCGGGGGTCACTGAAGCTTTCTTT. It specifies CASSLAPGVTEAFF.

This clone occurred a few times. The chain links TRBV4-1 to TRBJ2-3; 12 bases match TRBD2. The CDR3 has 16 amino acids. V was pared by 5 bases and J by 9 bases, with 12 bases of the junction left unmatched. The V gene's germline CDR1 is MGHRA and CDR2 YSYEKL. The CDR3: CASSGGGLAGRKTQYF. Here the CDR3 DNA reads TGCGCCAGCAGCGGGGGGGGACTAGCGGGCCGGAAGACGCAGTATTTT.

The CDR3 nucleotides are TGTGCCAGCAGCCCCTCCCCGTCGAGGGGGGGCTTCCAAGAGACCCAGTACTTC. Translating gives CASSPSPSRGGFQETQYF. The chain couples TRBV5-4 to TRBJ2-5; D is possibly TRBD2 (7 bases). CDR1 and CDR2 (germline): SGHNT, YYREEE (reference sequence). The CDR3 has 18 residues. Trimming took 4 bases from V and 1 from J, leaving 23 bases between them.

CDR3 protein: CASSPGQGSTGELFF. The CDR3 DNA follows: TGTGCCAGCTCACCCGGACAGGGGAGCACCGGGGAGCTGTTTTTT. The J gene is TRBJ2-2, the V gene TRBV18, with 9 bases lining up with TRBD1. V trimming: 3 bases; J trimming: 4 bases; junction bases outside the gene matches: 3. The V gene's germline CDR1 is KGHSH and CDR2 LQKENI. This CDR3 spans 15 amino acids.

This chain links TRBV19 with TRBJ2-1, with 12 bases matching TRBD1. The trim removed 8 bases at V and 7 bases at J, leaving 6 bases unmatched. In germline, CDR1 is LNHDA, CDR2 SQIVND (reference sequence). The CDR3 loop spans 14 amino acids. DNA for the CDR3: TGTGCCAGTCGGGACAGGGGGCGTAGGAATGAGCAGTTCTTC. Amino acids: CASRDRGRRNEQFF.

The chain has TRBV15 and TRBJ2-2; 9 bases are a match to TRBD1. Germline-derived CDR1 and CDR2 are LNHNV and YYDKDF (reference sequence). The trim removed 6 bases at V and 8 bases at J, leaving 7 bases unmatched. The CDR3 runs 14 residues. In DNA, the CDR3 is TGTGCCACCAGATATGGGACAGGGAGGGGGGAGCTGTTTTTT. It specifies CATRYGTGRGELFF. Drawing the rest from reference TRBV15 and TRBJ2-2, the complete variable domain is DAMVIQNPRYQVTQFGKPVTLSCSQTLNHNVMYWYQQKSSQAPKLLFHYYDKDFNNEADTPDNFQSRRPNTSFCFLDIRSPGLGDTAMYLCATRYGTGRGELFFGEGSRLTVL.

In the case of this clone: Other DNA sequences in the sample encode the same CDR3. The chain joins TRBV7-2 to TRBJ1-5; possible D gene TRBD1, 5 bases. Trimming pared 1 base from V and 1 base from J, leaving 8 bases between. Germline V gene data show CDR1 as SGHTA and CDR2 as FQGNSA. The CDR3 totals 15 residues. CDR3 amino acids: CASSLGGGSNQPQHF. The CDR3 DNA reads TGTGCCAGCAGCTTAGGGGGGGGAAGCAATCAGCCCCAGCATTTT.

This sequence joins TRBV6-5 and TRBJ2-3; 8 nucleotides align to TRBD2. Germline lookup yields CDR1 MNHEY and CDR2 SVGAGI. The CDR3 length is 16 residues. The V gene end was trimmed by 2 bases and the J gene end by 3 bases; junction bases not matched to a gene: 7. In DNA, the CDR3 is TGTGCCAGCAGTTACCCCAGCGGGAGTGGGACAGATACGCAGTATTTT. It yields the protein CASSYPSGSGTDTQYF.

J is TRBJ1-5 and V is TRBV7-2; unclear D gene. Germline V gene lookup returns CDR1 SGHTA and CDR2 FQGNSA. This CDR3 has 14 residues. V shed 4 bases and J shed 1 base, with 8 bases lying between them. The CDR3 spells CASSWGDSNQPQHF. The CDR3 DNA follows: TGTGCCAGCAGCTGGGGAGACAGCAATCAGCCCCAGCATTTT.

The chain recombines TRBV7-7 with TRBJ2-1; TRBD1 matches 9 bases. The J segment lost 5 bases and the V segment lost 5 bases, leaving 7 bases of the junction unmatched. The CDR3 is 15 amino acids. In germline, CDR1 is SSHAT, CDR2 FNYEAQ (reference sequence). This CDR3 is CASSQGQGGHNEQFF. Here the CDR3 DNA reads TGTGCCAGCAGCCAGGGACAGGGTGGCCACAATGAGCAGTTCTTC.

The genes are TRBV9 and TRBJ2-3; D is ambiguous. CDR1 and CDR2 (germline): SGDLS, YYNGEE. The CDR3 runs 19 residues. V was cut by 4 bases and J by 0 bases, with 24 bases left in between. The CDR3: CASSPQLPQELLSTDTQYF. CDR3 DNA sequence: TGTGCCAGCAGCCCCCAACTCCCCCAGGAACTTCTGAGCACAGATACGCAGTATTTT.

The genes are TRBV11-3 and TRBJ1-1, with unresolved D. The germline gives CDR1 SGHNT, CDR2 YENEEA. The CDR3 is 12 amino acids. Deletions cut 3 bases from V and 0 bases from J, with 2 bases between. Written as DNA, the CDR3 is TGTGCCAGCAGCTTTATGAACACTGAAGCTTTCTTT. It specifies CASSFMNTEAFF.

This clone was seen a handful of times. The chain combines TRBV30 with TRBJ2-2, with 7 bases aligning to TRBD1. This CDR3 contains 14 residues. The ends lost 0 bases at V and 6 bases at J; junction bases unmatched: 4. Germline V CDR1 and CDR2: GTSNPN, SVGIG (reference sequence). CDR3 loop: CAWSVLGGSGELFF. CDR3 nucleotide sequence: TGTGCCTGGAGTGTTTTAGGGGGCTCCGGGGAGCTGTTTTTT.

The CDR3 DNA is TGTGCCAGCAGCTTGGGGGACTTAAACGAGCAGTACTTC. Its translation is CASSLGDLNEQYF. The chain is built from TRBV7-6 and TRBJ2-7; tentative D call: TRBD2 (6 bases). The germline V gene has CDR1 SGHVS and CDR2 FNYEAQ. CDR3 length equals 13 residues. Trimming stripped 3 bases from V and 5 bases from J, with 11 bases between.

This chain uses TRBV4-3 with TRBJ1-6; 7 bases fit TRBD1. After removal of 1 base from V and 7 bases from J, the junction contained 10 bases not matched to a gene. This CDR3 spans 17 amino acids. In germline, CDR1 is LGHNA, CDR2 YSLEER. The CDR3: CASSQVFHGTANSPLHF. The CDR3 DNA reads as TGCGCCAGCAGCCAAGTTTTTCACGGGACAGCAAATTCACCCCTCCACTTT.